The rows below give T cell receptor beta chains drawn from one sample of a study of radiation and T cells in renal cell carcinoma. Sequencing was performed with immunoSEQ multiplex PCR; in TCRdb, only in-frame clones are kept and a portion is missing. The data contain roughly 150,000 clones, roughly 87% of them singletons. This specimen was blood, taken from a patient whose treatment included radiotherapy and nephrectomy. All receptors derive from a woman in her forties or fifties with renal cell carcinoma. The CDR3 runs from the conserved cysteine through the conserved F or W.

>TRBJ1-5|TRBV4-1
CASSQRIRPENSNQPQHF
>TRBJ2-5|TRBV4-1
CASSQGTVNQIQETQYF
>TRBJ1-6|TRBV2
CASSEQGLATPLHF
>TRBJ2-2|TRBV15
CATSPSEGGTGELFF
>TRBJ2-3|TRBV7-3
CASSLSGTYTDTQYF
>TRBJ2-2|TRBV4-3
CASSQEGGRTNTGELFF
>TRBJ1-1|TRBV29-1
CSVMDQGTEAFF
>TRBJ2-3|TRBV7-2
CASRRGVADVTDTQYF
>TRBJ1-5|TRBV19
CASTGQGISQPQHF
>TRBJ1-2|TRBV4-1
CASSHGQGANRGYTF
>TRBJ1-1|TRBV18
CASSPLIDGSEAFF
>TRBJ1-1|TRBV13
CASSLVGRLNTEAFF
>TRBJ2-5|TRBV7-2
CASSRDRQETQYF
>TRBJ2-5|TRBV2
CASSALRDTTTQYF
>TRBJ2-5|TRBV9
CASSVVPLETQYF
>TRBJ2-2|TRBV9
CASSVLTNTGELFF
>TRBJ2-7|TRBV7-9
CASRHDRGTYEQYF
>TRBJ1-2|TRBV6-6
CASNYGQGGYGYTF
>TRBJ2-4|TRBV2
CASARLAGDKNIQYF
>TRBJ1-5|TRBV19
CASTVRTGGQPQHF
>TRBJ2-7|TRBV7-2
CASSLEGGALTSGYEQYF
>TRBJ1-3|TRBV16
CASSQGPSSGNTIYF
>TRBJ1-1|TRBV9
CASSVAEGLTEAFF
>TRBJ1-2|TRBV19
CASSSTGGTGWHYGYTF
>TRBJ1-3|TRBV5-6
CASSLGTEVASSGNTIYF
>TRBJ1-1|TRBV10-3
CAISDIRGDTEAFF
>TRBJ1-1|TRBV30
CAWSSNGVVDTEAFF
>TRBJ2-3|TRBV7-8
CASSPDHRGGTDTQYF
>TRBJ2-3|TRBV5-1
CASSLQGRTDTQYF
>TRBJ1-1|TRBV5-1
CASSFYPEEAFF
>TRBJ1-6|TRBV6-1
CASSDPGTDDSPLHF
>TRBJ1-2|TRBV19
CASSQDRDYGYTF
>TRBJ1-2|TRBV2
CASSEVSLQGGYTF
>TRBJ2-7|TRBV4-3
CASSQHNSYEQYF
>TRBJ2-1|TRBV7-2
CASSLAGAYNEQFF
>TRBJ2-2|TRBV11-2
CASSLGRQGRTGELFF
>TRBJ2-5|TRBV9
CASSVGGQSRETQYF
>TRBJ1-4|TRBV19
CASTPLRGSEGEKLFF
>TRBJ2-3|TRBV4-2
CASSGLAGGQGSTDTQYF
>TRBJ2-7|TRBV6-1
CASSGWGEQYF
>TRBJ2-1|TRBV4-2
CASSPGEGGGRNEQFF
>TRBJ1-6|TRBV10-3
CAISEGDSNSPLHF
>TRBJ2-7|TRBV5-4
CASSNRGPSREQYF
>TRBJ1-3|TRBV7-2
CASRHKPRGQGSSGNTIYF
>TRBJ1-5|TRBV19
CASTGTGGFYQPQHF
>TRBJ1-1|TRBV9
CASRGVGEAFF
>TRBJ1-1|TRBV5-1
CASKQGINTEAFF
>TRBJ2-1|TRBV5-1
CASSLVSARYEQFF
>TRBJ1-6|TRBV5-1
CASSLEALSNSPLHF
>TRBJ1-3|TRBV5-4
CASSEGTGVGNTIYF
>TRBJ2-6|TRBV4-1
CASSQDLLGRTSGANVLTF
>TRBJ2-2|TRBV29-1
CSVRAGGRTGELFF
>TRBJ1-1|TRBV10-1
CASSESSGVYTEAFF
>TRBJ1-3|TRBV5-1
CASSLHGNTIYF
>TRBJ2-3|TRBV7-2
CASSGKRGGPGDTQYF
>TRBJ2-2|TRBV7-2
CASSLAGTENTGELFF
>TRBJ1-1|TRBV10-3
CAISESKGVGDTEAFF